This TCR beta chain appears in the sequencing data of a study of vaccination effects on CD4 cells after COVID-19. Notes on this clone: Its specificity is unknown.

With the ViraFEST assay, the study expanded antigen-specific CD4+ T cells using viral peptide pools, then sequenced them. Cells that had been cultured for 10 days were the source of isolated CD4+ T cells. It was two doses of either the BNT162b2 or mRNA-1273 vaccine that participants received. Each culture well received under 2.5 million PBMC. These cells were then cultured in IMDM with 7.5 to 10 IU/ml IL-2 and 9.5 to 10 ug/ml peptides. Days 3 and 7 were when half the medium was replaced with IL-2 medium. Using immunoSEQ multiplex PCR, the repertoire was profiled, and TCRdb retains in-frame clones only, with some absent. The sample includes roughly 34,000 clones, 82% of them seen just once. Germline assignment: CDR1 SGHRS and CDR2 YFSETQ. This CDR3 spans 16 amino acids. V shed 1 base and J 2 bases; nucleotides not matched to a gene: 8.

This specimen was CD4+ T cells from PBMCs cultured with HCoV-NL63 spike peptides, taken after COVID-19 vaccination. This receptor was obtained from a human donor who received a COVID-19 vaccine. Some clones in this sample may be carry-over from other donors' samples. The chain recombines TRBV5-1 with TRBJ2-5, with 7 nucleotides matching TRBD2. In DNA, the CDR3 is TGCGCCAGCAGCTTGTATGGGACTATAAAACAAGAGACCCAGTACTTC. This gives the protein CASSLYGTIKQETQYF.